A single sample gave rise to the 19 T cell receptor beta chains below, sequenced in a study of immune characterization of retroperitoneal liposarcoma. TCRdb reprocessed the PCR reads with MiXCR, giving one entry per CDR3 protein. The sample records several thousand distinct CDR3 sequences, roughly 29% being singletons. Sequenced: blood. These receptors were taken from a male donor with retroperitoneal liposarcoma.

The J gene is TRBJ2-7, the V gene TRBV6-1; D could derive from TRBD1 or TRBD2 (5 bases each). There are 13 residues in the CDR3. Germline CDR1 and CDR2: MNHNS and SASEGT. Trimming shortened V by 3 bases and J by 4 bases, and 10 bases separated the two germline ends. The CDR3 DNA follows: TGTGCCAGCAGTGAGGTCTGGGGGTACGAGCAGTACTTC. Translating gives CASSEVWGYEQYF.

This clonotype appeared a few times. The chain carries TRBV12-3 or TRBV12-4 and TRBJ2-1, with 11 bases matching TRBD2. The CDR3 has 15 residues. V was pared by 1 base and J by 7 bases, with 3 bases of the junction left unmatched. The CDR3, as DNA: TGTGCCAGCAGTTTAGAGGCTAGCGGGGGGAATGAGCAGTTCTTC. As protein: CASSLEASGGNEQFF.

This clonotype rates as large. One junction end disagrees with the germline gene, perhaps due to a read error. The chain is built from TRBV6-1 and TRBJ2-1, with 7 bases aligning to TRBD2. The germline gives CDR1 MNHNS, CDR2 SASEGT. The CDR3 has 11 residues. This CDR3 reads CASSNSGGGIF. The CDR3 coding sequence is TGTGCCAGCAGTAATTCGGGGGGAGGGATCTTC.

Only one count was recorded for this clonotype. The chain recombines TRBV6-6 with TRBJ2-3; TRBD1 aligns across 7 bases. Looked up from germline, CDR1 is MNHNY and CDR2 is SVGAGI (reference sequence). CDR3 size: 13 residues. Trimming cost V 5 bases and J 4 bases; bases outside gene matches: 3. CDR3 loop: CASSATGADTQYF. CDR3 DNA: TGTGCCAGCAGTGCTACAGGGGCAGATACGCAGTATTTT.

This clonotype was detected only once. DNA for the CDR3: TGTGCCAGCAGCCAGAGAGCGGGGGGGGATACGCAGTATTTT. Residues: CASSQRAGGDTQYF. The V and J genes are TRBV3-1 and TRBJ2-3; 10 nucleotides agree with TRBD2. The V gene's germline CDR1 is LGHDT and CDR2 YNNKEL (reference sequence). This CDR3 is built from 14 residues. Trimming at V came to 3 bases and at J to 6 bases, leaving 3 bases not matched to a gene.

The chain employs TRBV7-8 and TRBJ2-1; the D gene could be TRBD1 or TRBD2 (6 bases each). The J call could be wrong; TRBJ2-7 is a better fit for the DNA end. Per the germline V gene, CDR1 is SGHVS and CDR2 is FQNEAQ. CDR3 length: 16 amino acids. CDR3 protein: CASSLGGDIRRYEQYF. The CDR3 bases are TGTGCCAGCAGCTTAGGCGGGGACATCCGACGCTACGAGCAGTACTTC.

The chain carries TRBV4-2 and TRBJ2-4; D unresolved. The CDR3 is made up of 14 amino acids. The germline gives CDR1 LGHNA, CDR2 YNFKEQ. V gave up 1 base and J gave up 5 bases, with 9 bases separating them. The CDR3 spells CASSQGGGQNIQYF. DNA of the CDR3: TGTGCCAGCAGCCAAGGAGGTGGGCAAAACATTCAGTACTTC.

The rearrangement uses TRBV12-3 or TRBV12-4 and TRBJ2-6, with D unclear. Trimming took off 7 bases at V and 4 bases at J, with 8 bases between the two ends. The CDR3 extends over 13 amino acids. CDR3 DNA: TGTGCCAGCACGGCGTCGGGGGCCAACGTCCTGACTTTC. Translation gives CASTASGANVLTF.

The CDR3 DNA is TGTGCCAGCAGCTTAGATCTGGAGTGGACTGAAGCTTTCTTT. Translated, it gives CASSLDLEWTEAFF. The V call is TRBV11-3, the J call TRBJ1-1, with D unclear. The CDR3 is 14 amino acids. Germline values: CDR1 SGHNT, CDR2 YENEEA. Trimming pared 0 bases from V and 5 bases from J, leaving 10 bases between.

Remarks on this clonotype: The junction does not match germline at one end; this may be a read error. The chain joins TRBV30 to TRBJ1-4; 11 nucleotides line up with TRBD1. CDR1 GTSNPN and CDR2 SVGIG come from the germline V gene (reference sequence). The CDR3 contains 16 residues. CDR3: CVWTKGQGGQREKLFF. The CDR3, as DNA: TGTGTCTGGACTAAGGGACAGGGGGGGCAGCGTGAAAAACTGTTTTTT.

The V call is TRBV11-2, the J call TRBJ2-2, with 7 bases that match TRBD1. Per the germline V gene, CDR1 is SGHAT and CDR2 is FQNNGV. The CDR3 totals 16 residues. The V and J ends lost 0 bases and 0 bases, in that order; junction bases with no gene match: 1. CDR3 region: CASSLDQGANTGELFF. The CDR3, as DNA: TGTGCCAGCAGCTTAGACCAGGGGGCGAACACCGGGGAGCTGTTTTTT.

The V call is TRBV3-1, the J call TRBJ2-3; D is undetermined. Trimming pared 5 bases from V and 5 bases from J, leaving 11 bases between. Germline V gene sequence: CDR1 LGHDT, CDR2 YNNKEL (reference sequence). This CDR3 comprises 13 residues. CDR3 DNA sequence: TGTGCCAGCAGCGACACTCCTAGAGATACGCAGTATTTT. Amino acid sequence: CASSDTPRDTQYF.

V and J are TRBV4-1 and TRBJ1-2; tentatively, D is TRBD1 (5 bases). The V end lost 0 bases, the J end lost 0 bases, and 14 bases lay between the germline ends. The CDR3 sequence is 17 residues long. Per the germline V gene, CDR1 is MGHRA and CDR2 is YSYEKL. The CDR3 DNA follows: TGCGCCAGCAGCCAAGATCCGGACGGGACCGCTAACTATGGCTACACCTTC. It is translated as CASSQDPDGTANYGYTF.

The rearrangement joins TRBV20-1 to TRBJ2-5; 15 bases align to TRBD2. Per germline, CDR1 DFQATT and CDR2 SNEGSKA (reference sequence). The trim removed 5 bases at V and 5 bases at J, leaving 9 bases unmatched. The CDR3 length is 16 residues. CDR3 sequence (DNA): TGCAGTGCTGAGCGGACTAGCGGGAGGGCGACCGAGACCCAGTACTTC. It is translated as CSAERTSGRATETQYF.

The V call is TRBV7-3, the J call TRBJ2-4, with 11 bases lining up with TRBD2. Losses at the gene ends were 6 bases for V and 6 bases for J; bases not matched to a gene: 7. The CDR3 extends over 15 amino acids. The germline V gene encodes CDR1 SGHTA and CDR2 FQGTGA. The CDR3 loop is CASSLDGTSGNIQYF. For the CDR3, the DNA is TGTGCCAGCAGTCTTGACGGGACTAGCGGAAACATTCAGTACTTC.

By share, this clonotype counts as medium-sized. This rearrangement joins TRBV6-1 to TRBJ1-1; D call uncertain. CDR1 and CDR2 (germline): MNHNS, SASEGT. The CDR3 spans 11 residues. V dropped 7 bases and J dropped 1 base, with 4 bases sitting between them. CDR3 region: CASTGNTEAFF. The CDR3 coding sequence is TGTGCCAGCACAGGGAACACTGAAGCTTTCTTT.

On this clonotype itself: A much larger clone lies one base from this, so it may be a read error. The chain is built from TRBV7-6 and TRBJ2-1, with TRBD2 matching 12 bases. The J call is doubtful: the DNA matches TRBJ2-7 better. This CDR3 contains 14 residues. Germline values: CDR1 SGHVS, CDR2 FNYEAQ. The CDR3 spells CASNLAGGQDEQYF. Written as DNA, the CDR3 is TGTGCCAGCAACCTAGCGGGAGGGCAAGATGAGCAGTACTTC.

This clonotype counts as medium-sized (0.01 to 0.1%). The rearrangement links TRBV6-1 to TRBJ2-2, with 11 bases aligning to TRBD1. Looked up from germline, CDR1 is MNHNS and CDR2 is SASEGT. There are 16 residues in the CDR3. V gave up 4 bases and J gave up 6 bases; unmatched junction bases: 7. CDR3 residues: CASSAEGQGASGELFF. CDR3 DNA sequence: TGTGCCAGCAGTGCAGAAGGACAGGGGGCGTCCGGGGAGCTGTTTTTT.

The V call is TRBV6-6, the J call TRBJ1-5; tentative D call: TRBD1 (6 bases). From germline, CDR1 is MNHNY and CDR2 SVGAGI (reference sequence). The CDR3 has 15 residues. V was clipped by 6 bases and J by 1 base, with 13 bases between them. The CDR3 loop reads CASRQGLESNQPQHF. DNA for the CDR3: TGTGCCAGCAGACAGGGTTTAGAGAGCAATCAGCCCCAGCATTTT.